These 15 T cell receptor beta chains share one sample of origin, sequenced in a study of cytotoxic CD8 clonotypes in ibrutinib-treated CLL. TCRdb's table, derived via immunoSEQ multiplex PCR, lists solely in-frame clones and lacks some. The table lists some 23,000 clones, more than 65% of them singletons, with around 44% in the top ten. The input for sequencing was PBMCs, taken after 12 months of ibrutinib treatment. The receptors derive from a human donor with chronic lymphocytic leukemia.

The genes are TRBV11-1 and TRBJ2-1, with a weak D call TRBD1 (5 bases). Germline V gene lookup returns CDR1 SGHAT and CDR2 FQDESV (reference sequence). Trimming shortened V by 8 bases and J by 7 bases, and 15 bases separated the two germline ends. The CDR3 consists of 13 residues. CDR3 protein: CASDTGYRNEQFF. The CDR3 nucleotides read TGTGCCAGCGACACAGGTTATAGAAATGAGCAGTTCTTC.

The chain recombines TRBV18 with TRBJ1-1; D is ambiguous. The CDR3 has 14 amino acids. V was shortened by 6 bases and J by 0 bases, with 11 bases between the two germline ends. Germline CDR1 is KGHSH and CDR2 is LQKENI. In DNA, the CDR3 is TGTGCCAGCTCCCCTGAAGGGCTGAACACTGAAGCTTTCTTT. Protein: CASSPEGLNTEAFF.

This clone was seen only once. This chain links TRBV10-1 with TRBJ2-5; the D is unclear. Germline assignment: CDR1 WNHNN and CDR2 SYGVQD (reference sequence). Trimming cost V 4 bases and J 1 base, with 7 bases left between them. CDR3 length: 13 amino acids. CDR3 region: CASSGSFQETQYF. DNA for the CDR3: TGCGCCAGCAGTGGGAGCTTCCAAGAGACCCAGTACTTC.

CDR3 residues: CASSLGQGAYEQYF. Written as DNA, the CDR3 is TGCGCCAGCAGCTTGGGGCAGGGGGCTTACGAGCAGTACTTC. V and J are TRBV5-1 and TRBJ2-7; 8 nucleotides agree with TRBD1. The CDR3 is 14 residues long. Trimming cost V 0 bases and J 4 bases; bases outside gene matches: 3. From germline, CDR1 is SGHRS and CDR2 YFSETQ.

This chain uses TRBV7-8 with TRBJ1-4; D not resolved. Trimming took 4 bases from V and 1 from J, leaving 10 bases between them. CDR1 and CDR2 from the germline V gene are SGHVS and FQNEAQ. The CDR3 contains 15 residues. The CDR3 spells CASSSSWGTNEKLFF. The CDR3 nucleotides are TGTGCCAGCAGCTCTAGCTGGGGAACTAATGAAAAACTGTTTTTT. The whole variable domain, remainder taken from reference TRBV7-8 and TRBJ1-4, is GAGVSQSPRYKVAKRGQDVALRCDPISGHVSLFWYQQALGQGPEFLTYFQNEAQLDKSGLPSDRFFAERPEGSVSTLKIQRTQQEDSAVYLCASSSSWGTNEKLFFGSGTQLSVL.

The chain has TRBV19 and TRBJ2-1; 7 bases align to TRBD2. CDR3 length equals 14 residues. Per germline, CDR1 LNHDA and CDR2 SQIVND (reference sequence). V lost 5 bases and J lost 4; bases outside the gene matches: 5. The CDR3 coding sequence is TGTGCCAGTAGTTTTCGGCGGGGGTACAATGAGCAGTTCTTC. Translation gives CASSFRRGYNEQFF.

The chain combines TRBV6-5 with TRBJ1-2, with 9 bases identical to TRBD1. V gave up 2 bases and J gave up 5 bases; unmatched junction bases: 9. This CDR3 spans 16 amino acids. From germline, CDR1 is MNHEY and CDR2 SVGAGI. The CDR3 sequence: CASSYGGTGTAYGYTF. CDR3 bases: TGTGCCAGCAGTTACGGGGGGACAGGGACCGCATATGGCTACACCTTC.

The chain employs TRBV7-9 and TRBJ1-4; no clear D. Germline V lookup: CDR1 SEHNR, CDR2 FQNEAQ (reference sequence). The CDR3 contains 13 residues. The V and J ends lost 10 bases and 5 bases respectively, with 14 bases between them. The CDR3 nucleotides read TGTGCCATCCCGGGCCCGACCAATGAAAAACTGTTTTTT. Translating it yields CAIPGPTNEKLFF. Complete variable domain (other parts from reference TRBV7-9 and TRBJ1-4): DTGVSQNPRHKITKRGQNVTFRCDPISEHNRLYWYRQTLGQGPEFLTYFQNEAQLEKSRLLSDRFSAERPKGSFSTLEIQRTEQGDSAMYLCAIPGPTNEKLFFGSGTQLSVL.

The rearrangement joins TRBV27 to TRBJ2-2, with D perhaps matching TRBD1 (5 bases). Germline assignment: CDR1 MNHEY and CDR2 SMNVEV (reference sequence). Trimming took 5 bases from V and 2 from J, leaving 21 bases between them. CDR3 length equals 18 residues. Here the CDR3 reads CASSPHSGASKNTGELFF. In nucleotides, the CDR3 is TGTGCCAGCAGTCCCCATTCTGGGGCGTCTAAAAACACCGGGGAGCTGTTTTTT.

The chain joins TRBV5-6 to TRBJ2-3; 7 nucleotides line up with TRBD1. CDR3 length equals 15 residues. Germline-derived CDR1 and CDR2 are SGHDT and YYEEEE. V lost 2 bases, J lost 5 bases, and 8 bases stayed unmatched. The CDR3 protein is CASSFRRGRVDTQYF. In DNA, the CDR3 is TGTGCCAGCAGCTTTCGTAGGGGGCGGGTAGATACGCAGTATTTT.

This rearrangement joins TRBV4-1 to TRBJ2-1; TRBD1 matches 9 bases. Germline V gene lookup returns CDR1 MGHRA and CDR2 YSYEKL. Germline trimming cut 4 bases from V and 4 bases from J; bases unmatched to any gene: 8. The CDR3 sequence is 16 residues long. The CDR3 nucleotides read TGCGCCAGCAGCCCAACGCCGGGACAGGGTTACAATGAGCAGTTCTTC. It codes for CASSPTPGQGYNEQFF.

The gene calls are TRBV5-1 and TRBJ1-2, with 11 bases lining up with TRBD1. Germline V gene lookup returns CDR1 SGHRS and CDR2 YFSETQ. V was pared by 4 bases and J by 6 bases, with 5 bases of the junction left unmatched. The CDR3 runs 14 residues. The CDR3 DNA is TGCGCCAGCAGCACGGACAGGGGGCAGGATGGCTACACCTTC. Translated: CASSTDRGQDGYTF.

The genes are TRBV6-5 and TRBJ1-2; 7 bases are shared with TRBD1. V lost 8 bases to trimming and J lost 6 bases; unmatched junction nucleotides: 9. The CDR3 consists of 13 residues. Germline lookup yields CDR1 MNHEY and CDR2 SVGAGI. CDR3 residues: CASFRRGDDGYTF. The CDR3 nucleotides are TGTGCCAGCTTTCGCAGGGGGGACGATGGCTACACCTTC.

J is TRBJ1-1 and V is TRBV18; possibly TRBD1 for D (5 bases). Germline CDR1 KGHSH, CDR2 LQKENI. V was shortened by 2 bases and J by 7 bases, with 17 bases between the two germline ends. The CDR3 spans 15 residues. CDR3: CASSPYSSGTGEAFF. The CDR3, as DNA: TGTGCCAGCTCACCATACTCGTCGGGAACAGGTGAAGCTTTCTTT. Looking up the rest from reference TRBV18 and TRBJ1-1 gives the full variable domain: NAGVMQNPRHLVRRRGQEARLRCSPMKGHSHVYWYRQLPEEGLKFMVYLQKENIIDESGMPKERFSAEFPKEGPSILRIQQVVRGDSAAYFCASSPYSSGTGEAFFGQGTRLTVV.

The rearrangement uses TRBV5-5 and TRBJ2-3, with 11 bases that match TRBD1. Germline-derived CDR1 and CDR2 are SGHKS and YYEKEE (reference sequence). V was clipped by 4 bases and J by 6 bases; unmatched bases: 4. The CDR3 is made up of 14 amino acids. CDR3 in DNA: TGTGCCAGCAGCCAGGGGACAGGGGGGGATACGCAGTATTTT. Translated: CASSQGTGGDTQYF.